One sample yielded the 31 T cell receptor beta chains listed below, sequenced in a study of OX40 agonist ivuxolimab in advanced cancers. Using immunoSEQ multiplex PCR, the repertoire was profiled, and TCRdb retains in-frame clones only, with some absent. The sample holds about 69,000 clones; 90% are singletons and the top ten take 10% to 13%. The source material was CD4+ or CD8+ T cells sorted from blood, sampled in a trial of the OX40 agonist ivuxolimab. These receptor sequences come from an adult with an advanced solid tumor such as melanoma, head and neck, liver or kidney cancer.

V is TRBV5-6 and J is TRBJ2-5, with D unresolved. Germline CDR1 and CDR2: SGHDT and YYEEEE. V lost 2 bases, J lost 1 base, and 9 bases lay in between. The CDR3 is 14 residues long. The CDR3 sequence: CASSLGRTQETQYF. Here the CDR3 DNA reads TGTGCCAGCAGCTTAGGACGGACCCAAGAGACCCAGTACTTC.

The J gene is TRBJ2-3, the V gene TRBV29-1; 7 nucleotides align to TRBD2. Germline V gives CDR1 SQVTM, CDR2 ANQGSEA. The CDR3 contains 15 residues. V gave up 3 bases and J gave up 2 bases; unmatched junction bases: 8. In DNA form, the CDR3 reads TGCAGCGTTGAGGGGAGGGCGGGGTCCACAGATACGCAGTATTTT. Its translation: CSVEGRAGSTDTQYF.

J is TRBJ2-3 and V is TRBV7-2; TRBD2 matches 11 bases. Germline-derived CDR1 and CDR2 are SGHTA and FQGNSA. Trimming cost V 2 bases and J 3 bases; bases outside gene matches: 4. This CDR3 is built from 16 residues. The CDR3 loop is CASSLRSGRETDTQYF. The CDR3 nucleotides read TGTGCCAGCAGCTTACGTAGCGGGAGGGAAACAGATACGCAGTATTTT.

This clone has just one count. The V and J genes are TRBV14 and TRBJ1-2; D gene ambiguous. The length of the CDR3 is 12 residues. The V and J ends lost 5 bases and 4 bases respectively, with 8 bases between them. Germline CDR1 reads SGHDN; CDR2 reads FVKESK. DNA for the CDR3: TGTGCCAGCAGCTATCGGGGCTATGGCTACACCTTC. Protein: CASSYRGYGYTF.

This clone has just one count. The chain has TRBV28 and TRBJ1-5; 10 nucleotides agree with TRBD1. The CDR3 loop spans 15 amino acids. CDR1 is MDHEN, CDR2 SYDVKM, per germline. V lost 3 bases and J lost 4; bases outside the gene matches: 3. The CDR3 DNA reads TGTGCCAGCAGTTTTCGGGGACAGGGGAATCAGCCCCAGCATTTT. It specifies CASSFRGQGNQPQHF. Together with reference TRBV28 and TRBJ1-5, the CDR3 gives the full variable domain: DVKVTQSSRYLVKRTGEKVFLECVQDMDHENMFWYRQDPGLGLRLIYFSYDVKMKEKGDIPEGYSVSREKKERFSLILESASTNQTSMYLCASSFRGQGNQPQHFGDGTRLSIL.

V is TRBV6-1 and J is TRBJ1-1, with a weak D call TRBD1 (6 bases). The CDR3 extends over 13 amino acids. CDR1 is MNHNS and CDR2 is SASEGT in the germline V gene. V was pared by 6 bases and J by 10 bases, with 18 bases between. This CDR3 is CASSRDTGVTAFF. The CDR3 DNA sequence: TGTGCCAGCAGCCGGGACACGGGTGTGACAGCTTTCTTT.

This clone turned up a few times. V usage is TRBV7-9 and J usage is TRBJ2-7; a possible D gene is TRBD2 (6 bases). This CDR3 has 16 residues. The ends were cut back, 5 bases at V and 0 bases at J, with 17 bases in the middle. Germline loops: CDR1 SEHNR, CDR2 FQNEAQ (reference sequence). The CDR3 nucleotides read TGTGCCAGCAGCCCTCCGGGCGGGACCTTCTCCTACGAGCAGTACTTC. This translates into CASSPPGGTFSYEQYF.

In DNA, the CDR3 is TGTGCCAGCAGCTTAGCCCCAGCTGGGCAGCCCCAGCATTTT. As protein: CASSLAPAGQPQHF. The chain joins TRBV7-9 to TRBJ1-5; D gene unclear. This CDR3 has 14 residues. The V gene's germline CDR1 is SEHNR and CDR2 FQNEAQ (reference sequence). V lost 0 bases and J lost 7, with 10 bases in between.

The chain has TRBV2 and TRBJ2-7; 11 bases match TRBD2. From germline, CDR1 is SNHLY and CDR2 FYNNEI. With 5 bases clipped from V and 4 bases from J, the junction kept 7 bases outside the gene matches. This CDR3 region has 15 residues. CDR3 nucleotides: TGTGCCAGCAGTAACCTTAGCGGGAGGGGGTACGAGCAGTACTTC. Translation: CASSNLSGRGYEQYF.

This clone was seen a handful of times. This rearrangement joins TRBV2 to TRBJ2-7; D not certain. This CDR3 has 12 residues. CDR1 is SNHLY and CDR2 is FYNNEI in the germline V gene. The V and J ends lost 8 bases and 2 bases respectively, with 10 bases between them. Here the CDR3 DNA reads TGTGCCAGCCACGGAGAGCCCTACGAGCAGTACTTC. Its protein product is CASHGEPYEQYF. The complete variable domain, with remaining parts taken from reference TRBV2 and TRBJ2-7, reads EPEVTQTPSHQVTQMGQEVILRCVPISNHLYFYWYRQILGQKVEFLVSFYNNEISEKSEIFDDQFSVERPDGSNFTLKIRSTKLEDSAMYFCASHGEPYEQYFGPGTRLTVT.

The gene calls are TRBV4-2 and TRBJ2-6, with 10 nucleotides matching TRBD2. The V and J ends lost 0 bases and 0 bases, in that order; junction bases with no gene match: 5. Germline assignment: CDR1 LGHNA and CDR2 YNFKEQ. This CDR3 region has 19 residues. The CDR3 DNA is TGTGCCAGCAGCCAAGATCTGGCTAGCGGGAGCTCTGGGGCCAACGTCCTGACTTTC. Its protein is CASSQDLASGSSGANVLTF.

The genes are TRBV19 and TRBJ1-5; D is undetermined. V dropped 11 bases and J dropped 1 base, with 18 bases sitting between them. Per the germline V gene, CDR1 is LNHDA and CDR2 is SQIVND (reference sequence). The CDR3 has 15 amino acids. CDR3 nucleotides: TGTGCCTCTCATGCCGGGGTGGGCAGCAATCAGCCCCAGCATTTT. This sequence encodes CASHAGVGSNQPQHF.

In its sample, this clone was seen once. The rearrangement links TRBV28 to TRBJ1-5; TRBD1 matches at 7 bases. In germline, CDR1 is MDHEN, CDR2 SYDVKM. V dropped 6 bases and J dropped 0; count of bases not matched to a gene: 5. The CDR3 consists of 15 residues. The CDR3 DNA is TGTGCCAGCAGCTACAGGGGTTATAGCAATCAGCCCCAGCATTTT. Amino acids: CASSYRGYSNQPQHF.

The rearrangement joins TRBV6-6 to TRBJ1-5; a possible D gene is TRBD1 (5 bases). This CDR3 has 14 amino acids. Germline V lookup: CDR1 MNHNY, CDR2 SVGAGI (reference sequence). V was cut by 7 bases and J by 8 bases, with 18 bases left in between. This CDR3 reads CASTQGYGSKPQHF. DNA of the CDR3: TGTGCCAGCACCCAGGGTTACGGTTCAAAGCCCCAGCATTTT.

The chain recombines TRBV29-1 with TRBJ1-3; D ambiguous. In germline, CDR1 is SQVTM, CDR2 ANQGSEA. Trimming stripped 2 bases from V and 0 bases from J, with 8 bases between. The CDR3 is made up of 14 amino acids. This CDR3 reads CSVEPFPSGNTIYF. CDR3 DNA sequence: TGCAGCGTTGAACCATTTCCCTCTGGAAACACCATATATTTT.

The chain carries TRBV28 and TRBJ1-2; 7 nucleotides align to TRBD1. V lost 6 bases to trimming and J lost 8 bases; unmatched junction nucleotides: 3. The CDR3 length is 11 residues. Germline CDR1 reads MDHEN; CDR2 reads SYDVKM. CDR3 in DNA: TGTGCCAGCAGGACAGGGAGCGGCTACACCTTC. Amino acids: CASRTGSGYTF.

The gene calls are TRBV11-1 and TRBJ1-3; no clear D. This CDR3 is 14 amino acids long. Germline V gives CDR1 SGHAT, CDR2 FQDESV (reference sequence). V was clipped by 2 bases and J by 4 bases, with 9 bases between them. For the CDR3, the DNA is TGTGCCAGCAGCTTATTGGGATCCGGAAACACCATATATTTT. The encoded protein is CASSLLGSGNTIYF.

The V call is TRBV9, the J call TRBJ2-3, with 9 bases lining up with TRBD2. This CDR3 spans 16 amino acids. V lost 2 bases to trimming and J lost 1 base; unmatched junction nucleotides: 5. CDR1 and CDR2 from the germline V gene are SGDLS and YYNGEE. This chain's CDR3 is CASSVSGSRGTDTQYF. CDR3 sequence (DNA): TGTGCCAGCAGCGTTAGCGGGAGTCGAGGCACAGATACGCAGTATTTT.

A single count supports this clone. The chain recombines TRBV30 with TRBJ2-7; TRBD1 matches 9 bases. The CDR3 is 15 amino acids. V lost 2 bases and J lost 3; bases outside the gene matches: 8. In germline, CDR1 is GTSNPN, CDR2 SVGIG (reference sequence). CDR3: CAWSPGQGIIYEQYF. In nucleotides, the CDR3 is TGTGCCTGGAGTCCGGGACAGGGAATTATCTACGAGCAGTACTTC.

V gene TRBV18 combines with J gene TRBJ1-2; tentatively, D is TRBD1 (5 bases). The CDR3 has 14 amino acids. Per the germline V gene, CDR1 is KGHSH and CDR2 is LQKENI. Between the trimmed V and J ends, which lost 3 bases and 3 bases, there was a span of 11 bases. CDR3 DNA: TGTGCCAGCTCACCCGATGGGGGTTACTATGGCTACACCTTC. It codes for CASSPDGGYYGYTF. The full variable domain, its missing parts supplied by reference TRBV18 and TRBJ1-2, is NAGVMQNPRHLVRRRGQEARLRCSPMKGHSHVYWYRQLPEEGLKFMVYLQKENIIDESGMPKERFSAEFPKEGPSILRIQQVVRGDSAAYFCASSPDGGYYGYTFGSGTRLTVV.

The chain combines TRBV7-3 with TRBJ2-1; the D call may be TRBD1 or TRBD2 (5 bases each). The V and J ends lost 5 bases and 3 bases respectively, with 14 bases between them. The CDR3 consists of 15 residues. Germline V gives CDR1 SGHTA, CDR2 FQGTGA. The chain's CDR3 is CASSTGASLYNEQFF. The CDR3 bases are TGTGCCAGCAGCACTGGGGCTAGCCTCTACAATGAGCAGTTCTTC.

The chain joins TRBV5-4 to TRBJ1-2, with a tentative D call TRBD1 (5 bases). Per the germline V gene, CDR1 is SGHNT and CDR2 is YYREEE (reference sequence). This CDR3 is 13 amino acids long. Trimming took 7 bases from V and 6 from J, leaving 16 bases between them. The CDR3 spells CASSLTDRNGYTF. CDR3 sequence (DNA): TGTGCCAGCTCCCTGACAGACCGGAATGGCTACACCTTC.

CDR3: CASSLGRVTEAFF. DNA of the CDR3: TGTGCCAGCAGTTTAGGGAGAGTCACTGAAGCTTTCTTT. The chain couples TRBV28 to TRBJ1-1; D is undetermined. The CDR3 contains 13 residues. With 2 bases removed from V and 4 bases from J, the gap between germline ends came to 8 bases. Germline assignment: CDR1 MDHEN and CDR2 SYDVKM.

This clone was seen just once. The rearrangement links TRBV7-2 to TRBJ2-5, with D possibly matching TRBD2 (5 bases). The J call may be incorrect, as the DNA end agrees better with TRBJ2-7. The V gene's germline CDR1 is SGHTA and CDR2 FQGNSA. This CDR3 is built from 14 residues. CDR3 in amino acids: CASSVGPLGNEQYF. For the CDR3, the DNA is TGTGCCAGCAGCGTCGGACCCCTCGGGAACGAGCAGTACTTC.

Comments on this clone: Within the sample, other DNA sequences also encode this same CDR3. The chain couples TRBV29-1 to TRBJ1-2; 9 nucleotides line up with TRBD1. There are 14 residues in the CDR3. Per germline, CDR1 SQVTM and CDR2 ANQGSEA. V lost 3 bases and J lost 5; bases outside the gene matches: 7. CDR3 sequence: CSVEDMGQGYGYTF. CDR3 DNA sequence: TGCAGCGTTGAGGACATGGGACAGGGATATGGCTACACCTTC.

The chain is built from TRBV5-1 and TRBJ2-7; 8 bases align to TRBD1. The CDR3 runs 15 residues. V shed 0 bases, J shed 5 bases, and the junction held 7 bases outside the gene matches. The germline V gene has CDR1 SGHRS and CDR2 YFSETQ. CDR3 coding DNA: TGCGCCAGCAGCTTGGAAAAAACAGGGGGGCACGAGCAGTACTTC. It translates to CASSLEKTGGHEQYF. The whole variable domain, remainder taken from reference TRBV5-1 and TRBJ2-7, is KAGVTQTPRYLIKTRGQQVTLSCSPISGHRSVSWYQQTPGQGLQFLFEYFSETQRNKGNFPGRFSGRQFSNSRSEMNVSTLELGDSALYLCASSLEKTGGHEQYFGPGTRLTVT.

The chain links TRBV27 to TRBJ2-1, with TRBD2 identical over 11 bases. Germline values: CDR1 MNHEY, CDR2 SMNVEV (reference sequence). Trimming removed 4 bases from V and 1 base from J; junction bases left unmatched: 6. This CDR3 region has 17 residues. In DNA form, the CDR3 reads TGTGCCAGCAGTTCTCCGGGACTAGCGGTGTCCTACAATGAGCAGTTCTTC. This encodes CASSSPGLAVSYNEQFF.

V and J are TRBV7-9 and TRBJ2-1, with 12 bases that match TRBD1. Germline V gives CDR1 SEHNR, CDR2 FQNEAQ (reference sequence). The CDR3 covers 15 residues. After removal of 4 bases from V and 6 bases from J, the junction contained 4 bases not matched to a gene. The CDR3 nucleotides are TGTGCCAGCAGCTGGCGGGACAGGGGGCGCAATGAGCAGTTCTTC. It specifies CASSWRDRGRNEQFF.

The gene calls are TRBV28 and TRBJ2-5; D uncertain. V lost 6 bases and J 4 bases, leaving 9 bases between the germline ends. CDR1 and CDR2 (germline): MDHEN, SYDVKM. The CDR3 runs 12 residues. The CDR3 here is CASSPMGETQYF. In DNA form, the CDR3 reads TGTGCCAGCAGCCCTATGGGAGAGACCCAGTACTTC.

The chain links TRBV11-3 to TRBJ2-3; tentative D call: TRBD1 (6 bases). The length of the CDR3 is 15 residues. Germline CDR1 SGHNT, CDR2 YENEEA. V dropped 1 base and J dropped 4 bases, with 12 bases sitting between them. The DNA for the CDR3 is TGTGCCAGCAGCTTAGGAGGGGGAGCCGCAGATACGCAGTATTTT. As protein: CASSLGGGAADTQYF.

This clone was counted only a few times. V and J are TRBV7-2 and TRBJ1-4, with D perhaps matching TRBD1 (6 bases). Looked up from germline, CDR1 is SGHTA and CDR2 is FQGNSA. V lost 4 bases, J lost 6 bases, and 15 bases lay in between. The CDR3 has 15 amino acids. In nucleotides, the CDR3 is TGTGCCAGCAGCTCCCTGGCAGGGGATGATGAAAAACTGTTTTTT. This sequence encodes CASSSLAGDDEKLFF.